This is a list of T cell receptor beta chains from one sample in a study of blood T cells in healthy people across ages. TCRdb independently ran MiXCR on the 5' RACE reads; one entry per CDR3 protein. The table lists 850,000 to 1,100,000 distinct CDR3 sequences, more than 30% of them singletons, with around 14% in the top ten. Sample: blood. These receptors were collected from a man in his late teens or twenties in good health. The CDR3 runs from the conserved cysteine through the conserved F or W. The D gene is left open where the match is weak. The listing skips clone size in some rows; elsewhere it reads once, few, many or a size class.

v_gene	d_gene	j_gene	abundance	CDR3aa	CDR3nt
TRBV7-8	NA	TRBJ2-4	NA	CASTPGPTRDIQYF	TGTGCCTCGACGCCGGGGCCTACTAGGGACATTCAGTACTTC
TRBV10-3	NA	TRBJ2-7	many	CAISESGYEQYF	TGTGCCATCAGTGAGTCTGGGTACGAGCAGTACTTC
TRBV12-3/TRBV12-4	NA	TRBJ1-4	few	CASSLGVTANEKLFF	TGTGCCAGCAGTTTAGGGGTGACGGCTAATGAAAAACTGTTTTTT
TRBV7-2	NA	TRBJ1-1	NA	CASSSGPASTEAFF	TGTGCCAGCAGCTCGGGCCCCGCGAGCACTGAAGCTTTCTTT
TRBV12-3/TRBV12-4	TRBD1	TRBJ1-1	NA	CASIPGTGVMNTEAFF	TGTGCCAGCATCCCTGGGACAGGGGTAATGAACACTGAAGCTTTCTTT
TRBV6-2/TRBV6-3	NA	TRBJ1-1	few	CASSYSTGKTEAFF	TGTGCCAGCAGTTACTCGACCGGGAAGACTGAAGCTTTCTTT
TRBV6-5	NA	TRBJ1-1	NA	CASSYYGQMNTEAFF	TGTGCCAGCAGTTACTACGGACAGATGAACACTGAAGCTTTCTTT
TRBV6-5	TRBD1	TRBJ1-1	NA	CASSPASDRANTEAFF	TGTGCCAGCAGTCCGGCTTCGGACAGGGCGAACACTGAAGCTTTCTTT
TRBV2	NA	TRBJ2-1	many	CASSEARVGNEQFF	TGTGCCAGCAGTGAGGCCAGGGTAGGAAATGAGCAGTTCTTC
TRBV7-9	NA	TRBJ1-2	NA	CASSYPPDTYGYTF	TGTGCCAGCAGCTATCCCCCAGACACATATGGCTACACCTTC
TRBV30	NA	TRBJ1-4	NA	CAWSAYSSSNEKLFF	TGTGCCTGGAGTGCATACAGCAGCAGTAATGAAAAACTGTTTTTT
TRBV10-3	TRBD1	TRBJ2-3	NA	CAISDLGTGGGGPLGQYF	TGTGCCATCAGTGACCTGGGTACAGGGGGCGGAGGCCCCCTTGGGCAGTATTTT
TRBV5-1	NA	TRBJ1-2	NA	CASSPAQQNYGYTF	TGCGCCAGCAGCCCCGCTCAGCAGAACTATGGCTACACCTTC
TRBV18	NA	TRBJ2-3	NA	CASSPVGQKDTQYF	TGTGCCAGCTCACCAGTGGGCCAAAAAGATACGCAGTATTTT
TRBV7-3	NA	TRBJ2-1	few	CASSLTHGFGGNEQFF	TGTGCCAGCAGCTTAACTCATGGTTTCGGAGGCAATGAGCAGTTCTTC
TRBV7-2	NA	TRBJ2-5	NA	CASSLVGGMDNEQYF	TGTGCCAGCAGCTTAGTCGGGGGAATGGACAATGAGCAGTACTTC
TRBV20-1	NA	TRBJ2-1	NA	CSALDGYNEQFF	TGCAGTGCTCTGGACGGATACAATGAGCAGTTCTTC
TRBV7-2	TRBD1	TRBJ1-1	many	CASSLYRGTEAFF	TGTGCCAGCAGCTTGTACAGGGGGACTGAAGCTTTCTTT
TRBV5-1	NA	TRBJ1-1	NA	CASSLWGLTEAFF	TGCGCCAGCAGTCTCTGGGGCCTAACTGAAGCTTTCTTT
TRBV19	NA	TRBJ1-2	NA	CASSRGPANYGYTF	TGTGCCAGTAGCCGGGGCCCCGCTAACTATGGCTACACCTTC
TRBV7-3	NA	TRBJ1-3	NA	CASSLDSGNTIYF	TGTGCCAGCAGCTTGGACTCTGGAAACACCATATATTTT
TRBV7-2	NA	TRBJ2-3	few	CASRSERRISTDTQYF	TGTGCCAGCAGATCTGAGCGGCGGATTAGCACAGATACGCAGTATTTT
TRBV7-9	NA	TRBJ2-1	NA	CASRDTRGSSYNEQFF	TGTGCCAGCAGAGATACCCGGGGCAGCTCCTACAATGAGCAGTTCTTC
TRBV21-1	NA	TRBJ2-7	NA	CASSKVDREVDREQYF	TGTGCCAGCAGCAAAGTCGACAGGGAGGTTGATCGCGAGCAGTACTTC